This TCR beta chain was observed in a study of graft-versus-host responses after intestinal transplantation. A note on this clone: Its antigen is still unknown.

Sequencing was performed with immunoSEQ multiplex PCR; in TCRdb, only in-frame clones are kept and a portion is missing. The sample contains some 100,000 clones, less than 95% of which appear only once. The V gene lost 1 base and the J gene lost 8 bases, with 9 bases spanning the gap. Germline loops: CDR1 MGHRA, CDR2 YSYEKL. The CDR3 is 13 amino acids. Findings of the study overall: Marrow from the recipient contained GvH clones, some of which had appeared first in ileum or blood.

This TCR derives from a human donor who was the organ donor for an intestinal transplant. Sequencing used unstimulated CD8+ T cells sorted from spleen or lymph node cells, obtained before transplant. The chain carries TRBV4-1 and TRBJ1-3; D is unclear. As DNA, the CDR3 is TGCGCCAGCAGCCAAGGCCGTAGCGACACCATATATTTT. This encodes CASSQGRSDTIYF.